This TCR beta chain was retrieved from a study of blood T cells in healthy people across ages. In the case of this clonotype: Its specificity is not known.

General observations from the study: Compared with aged donors, long-lived donors showed fewer expanded clones, suggesting selection.

Primers used in a second PCR of roughly 6 to 11 cycles were a sample-barcoded 5' primer and a J-beta primer mix. TCRdb re-called the 5' RACE reads through MiXCR, storing one row per CDR3 protein. The sample contains some 1.4 million distinct CDR3 sequences, roughly 40% of which appear only once. V lost 0 bases and J lost 3, with 12 bases in between. Germline V CDR1 and CDR2: ENHRY, SYGVKD. The CDR3 extends over 16 amino acids. This TCR derives from a young woman in good health. Sequenced material: blood. The chain employs TRBV10-3 and TRBJ2-1; D unclear. In DNA form, the CDR3 reads TGTGCCATCAGTGAGTCGGGAAAGGTGAACTACAATGAGCAGTTCTTC. Translating it yields CAISESGKVNYNEQFF.